The source of this T cell receptor beta chain is a study of blood T cell repertoires in COVID-19. Overall study: Spain, Italy and the United States supplied samples that represented acute and convalescent COVID-19. Sources were T cells, B-cell-depleted T cells, or PBMCs; the material itself was cDNA or gDNA.

Study processing details: Amplifying reference gene primers gave estimates of nucleated cell counts. Here immunoSEQ multiplex PCR was the method, and the copy in TCRdb shows in-frame clones only, minus some. The DNA gave D and trimming, while V, J and clone size come from that table. Of roughly 250,000 clones detected, approximately 80% appear once; the ten largest clones hold 2.5% to 3%. This clone was seen a single time. Specimen: peripheral blood. This TCR was sampled from a woman in her sixties or seventies with active or convalescent COVID-19.

CDR3 region: CASSFGTGEVNEQFF. CDR3 DNA: TGTGCCAGCAGTTTCGGGACAGGGGAGGTTAATGAGCAGTTCTTC. The chain links TRBV27 to TRBJ2-1; TRBD1 aligns across 10 bases. The junction had 6 bases not matched to a gene; V was cut back by 3 bases and J by 7 bases. The CDR3 runs 15 residues. CDR1 and CDR2 from the germline V gene are MNHEY and SMNVEV (reference sequence).